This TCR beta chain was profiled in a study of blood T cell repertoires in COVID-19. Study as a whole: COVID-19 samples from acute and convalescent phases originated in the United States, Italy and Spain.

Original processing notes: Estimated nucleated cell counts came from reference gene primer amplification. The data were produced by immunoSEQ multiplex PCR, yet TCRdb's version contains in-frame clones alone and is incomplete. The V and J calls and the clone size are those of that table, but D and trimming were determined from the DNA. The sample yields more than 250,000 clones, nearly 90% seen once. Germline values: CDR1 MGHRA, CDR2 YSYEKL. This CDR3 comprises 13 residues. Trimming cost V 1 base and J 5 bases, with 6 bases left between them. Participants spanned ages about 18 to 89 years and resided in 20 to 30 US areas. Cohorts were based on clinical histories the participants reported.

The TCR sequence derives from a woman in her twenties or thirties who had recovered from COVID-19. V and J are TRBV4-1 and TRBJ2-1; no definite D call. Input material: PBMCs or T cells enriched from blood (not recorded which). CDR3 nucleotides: TGCGCCAGCAGCCAAGTTACTAACAATGAGCAGTTCTTC. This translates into CASSQVTNNEQFF.